The clone carrying this T cell receptor (beta chain) has just one count. This sample is drawn from a study of blood T cell repertoires in COVID-19. Across the study: Collection of acute and convalescent COVID-19 samples took place in the United States, Italy and Spain. The cDNA or gDNA used as material had been derived from T cells, B-cell-depleted T cells, or PBMCs.

Study processing details: Reference gene primer amplification gave nucleated cell count estimates. Method: immunoSEQ multiplex PCR; TCRdb's copy keeps in-frame clones and lacks some. V and J calls and clone size follow that table, whereas D and trimming were derived from the DNA. This table has some 40,000 clones, roughly 75% appearing once. V was shortened by 7 bases and J by 4 bases, with 13 bases between the two germline ends. Germline V lookup: CDR1 SGHTA, CDR2 FQGNSA. This CDR3 spans 13 amino acids. The sequence was obtained from an elderly man with active or convalescent COVID-19. The sample consisted of peripheral blood. J is TRBJ2-5 and V is TRBV7-2; D perhaps matches TRBD1 (5 bases). CDR3 nucleotide sequence: TGTGCCAGCACCTCGTGGGGCCGAGAGACCCAGTACTTC. Translating it yields CASTSWGRETQYF.